Listed here are 24 T cell receptor beta chains from one sample, sequenced in a study of blood T cell repertoires in COVID-19. The protocol was immunoSEQ multiplex PCR, while the TCRdb copy is restricted to in-frame clones and leaves out a portion. Altogether about 160,000 clones are present, around 87% being singletons, with the ten largest covering about 6.6%. Sequenced: PBMCs or T cells enriched from blood (not recorded which). These receptor sequences come from a woman aged 50 to 60 who had recovered from COVID-19.

This chain links TRBV6-5 with TRBJ1-2; possibly TRBD1 for D (6 bases). V lost 6 bases to trimming and J lost 2 bases, with 10 bases between them. Germline V gene data show CDR1 as MNHEY and CDR2 as SVGAGI. The CDR3 has 13 residues. The CDR3 DNA follows: TGTGCCAGCAGGGCAACAGGGAACTATGGCTACACCTTC. It translates to CASRATGNYGYTF.

This chain connects TRBV5-6 to TRBJ1-5, with D uncertain. This CDR3 spans 15 amino acids. CDR1 is SGHDT, CDR2 YYEEEE, per germline. V was clipped by 1 base and J by 5 bases, with 13 bases between them. The CDR3 loop reads CASSLLGEGDQPQHF. Here the CDR3 DNA reads TGTGCCAGCAGCTTGCTCGGCGAGGGAGATCAGCCCCAGCATTTT.

This chain connects TRBV11-3 to TRBJ2-1, with a tentative D call TRBD2 (5 bases). Trimming removed 0 bases from V and 13 bases from J, with 13 bases in between. Germline-derived CDR1 and CDR2 are SGHNT and YENEEA. The CDR3 is 13 amino acids. The CDR3, as DNA: TGTGCCAGCAGCTTAGAAGAGGGCGCGCCCCAGTTCTTC. Protein product: CASSLEEGAPQFF.

This sequence joins TRBV4-3 and TRBJ1-1; no definite D call. Trimming cost V 0 bases and J 3 bases, with 8 bases left between them. Germline values: CDR1 LGHNA, CDR2 YSLEER. CDR3 length: 14 amino acids. Written as DNA, the CDR3 is TGCGCCAGCAGCCAAGATCTATTCGACACTGAAGCTTTCTTT. Protein: CASSQDLFDTEAFF.

The chain is built from TRBV15 and TRBJ2-1; D ambiguous. Germline CDR1 reads LNHNV; CDR2 reads YYDKDF (reference sequence). The CDR3 has 13 residues. V was cut by 3 bases and J by 9 bases, with 12 bases left in between. CDR3 in DNA: TGTGCCACCAGCAGTTCCGGCCGGAGTGAGCAGTTCTTC. This encodes CATSSSGRSEQFF.

The rearrangement joins TRBV9 to TRBJ2-5; 11 bases map to TRBD2. CDR3 size: 18 residues. After removal of 0 bases from V and 4 bases from J, the junction contained 11 bases not matched to a gene. Looked up from germline, CDR1 is SGDLS and CDR2 is YYNGEE. As DNA, the CDR3 is TGTGCCAGCAGCGTAGGATCTGGGACTAGCGGCTTATTAGAGACCCAGTACTTC. Translating gives CASSVGSGTSGLLETQYF.

J is TRBJ1-4 and V is TRBV19; maybe TRBD1 (6 bases). Between the trimmed V and J ends, which lost 8 bases and 7 bases, there was a span of 14 bases. The CDR3 is 13 residues long. Germline CDR1 and CDR2: LNHDA and SQIVND (reference sequence). CDR3 bases: TGTGCCAGTTCCGGCAGGGGTCTTGAAAAACTGTTTTTT. It yields the protein CASSGRGLEKLFF.

This clone was counted a single time. J is TRBJ1-2 and V is TRBV11-2, with D perhaps matching TRBD1 (5 bases). Germline V CDR1 and CDR2: SGHAT, FQNNGV. The CDR3 has 15 amino acids. With 1 base removed from V and 4 bases from J, the gap between germline ends came to 13 bases. CDR3 region: CASSLGGRRGYGYTF. CDR3 coding DNA: TGTGCCAGCAGCTTAGGGGGCCGGCGGGGCTATGGCTACACCTTC.

This clone was recorded only once. The chain combines TRBV3-1 (or the pseudogene TRBV3-2) with TRBJ2-1; 9 bases agree with TRBD2. Germline V gives CDR1 LGHDT, CDR2 YNNKEL (reference sequence). J gave up 6 bases and V 4 bases, and 13 bases lay outside the gene matches. The CDR3 totals 17 residues. CDR3 DNA: TGTGCCAGCAGCCGGACTGTATCAGCGGGGGGCCTCAATGAGCAGTTCTTC. Translated, it gives CASSRTVSAGGLNEQFF.

The gene calls are TRBV9 and TRBJ1-4; D is undetermined. CDR3 length equals 15 residues. Between the trimmed V and J ends, which lost 1 base and 8 bases, there was a span of 15 bases. Germline CDR1 and CDR2: SGDLS and YYNGEE. CDR3 nucleotides: TGTGCCAGCAGCGTAAGCGGTGGCAGTTCAGAAAAACTGTTTTTT. Its translation: CASSVSGGSSEKLFF.

The chain is built from TRBV3-1 (or the pseudogene TRBV3-2) and TRBJ1-2; 7 bases align to TRBD1. The CDR3 length is 16 residues. The V and J ends lost 3 bases and 5 bases, in that order; junction bases with no gene match: 12. Germline CDR1 is LGHDT and CDR2 is YNNKEL (reference sequence). CDR3 bases: TGTGCCAGCAGCCATGAAAGACAGGGTAAAGGGTATGGCTACACCTTC. Translating it yields CASSHERQGKGYGYTF.

This chain uses TRBV15 with TRBJ1-3; 7 bases are shared with TRBD1. Per the germline V gene, CDR1 is LNHNV and CDR2 is YYDKDF (reference sequence). The CDR3 loop spans 15 amino acids. J lost 0 bases, V lost 5 bases, and 4 bases had no gene match. DNA of the CDR3: TGTGCCACCAGCGACAGGGCGGCCTCTGGAAACACCATATATTTT. This translates into CATSDRAASGNTIYF.

This clone was seen only a few times. The chain couples TRBV6-5 to TRBJ1-1; weak D call: TRBD1 (6 bases). The CDR3 length is 13 residues. Germline loops: CDR1 MNHEY, CDR2 SVGAGI. The V end was cut by 1 base, the J end by 4 bases, with 7 bases between. DNA of the CDR3: TGTGCCAGCAGTTACTTACAGGGCACTGAAGCTTTCTTT. It codes for CASSYLQGTEAFF.

The chain links TRBV2 to TRBJ2-7; 7 positions match TRBD1. V shed 7 bases, J shed 1 base, and the junction held 7 bases outside the gene matches. Germline CDR1 reads SNHLY; CDR2 reads FYNNEI. The CDR3 consists of 14 residues. The CDR3 spells CASKITGVSYEQYF. For the CDR3, the DNA is TGTGCCAGCAAAATAACAGGGGTTTCCTACGAGCAGTACTTC.

The chain recombines TRBV6-5 with TRBJ2-7; weak D call: TRBD2 (6 bases). Germline V lookup: CDR1 MNHEY, CDR2 SVGAGI. The CDR3 contains 15 residues. Trimming removed 6 bases from V and 3 bases from J, with 18 bases in between. The CDR3 protein is CASRYQGLPFYEQYF. Written as DNA, the CDR3 is TGTGCCAGCAGGTACCAGGGACTGCCCTTCTACGAGCAGTACTTC.

The genes are TRBV14 and TRBJ2-7; D might be TRBD1 (5 bases). This CDR3 contains 15 residues. The germline gives CDR1 SGHDN, CDR2 FVKESK. V was clipped by 3 bases and J by 0 bases, with 12 bases between them. CDR3 DNA: TGTGCCAGCAGCCACAGGGTAACGAGCTCCTACGAGCAGTACTTC. Its translation is CASSHRVTSSYEQYF.

V usage is TRBV6-5 and J usage is TRBJ2-7, with TRBD1 as a possible D gene (5 bases). Germline V CDR1 and CDR2: MNHEY, SVGAGI. The CDR3 sequence is 15 residues long. V dropped 7 bases and J dropped 1 base, with 17 bases sitting between them. The chain's CDR3 is CASTLTLAGSYEQYF. The CDR3 DNA sequence: TGTGCCAGCACCCTGACTCTGGCAGGGTCCTACGAGCAGTACTTC.

The J gene is TRBJ1-6, the V gene TRBV13, with TRBD1 matching 8 bases. Looked up from germline, CDR1 is PRHDT and CDR2 is FYEKMQ (reference sequence). The CDR3 contains 14 residues. After removal of 5 bases from V and 9 bases from J, the junction contained 6 bases not matched to a gene. This chain's CDR3 is CASSLGQGASPLHF. Written as DNA, the CDR3 is TGTGCCAGCAGCCTCGGACAGGGCGCTTCACCCCTCCACTTT.

CDR3 sequence: CASSYGQGGSTDTQYF. In DNA form, the CDR3 reads TGTGCCAGCAGTTACGGACAGGGGGGGAGCACAGATACGCAGTATTTT. The chain has TRBV6-5 and TRBJ2-3; 10 nucleotides match TRBD1. This CDR3 comprises 16 residues. Germline V gives CDR1 MNHEY, CDR2 SVGAGI. Germline trimming cut 2 bases from V and 0 bases from J; bases unmatched to any gene: 2.

This chain connects TRBV11-3 to TRBJ2-7; perhaps TRBD1 as D (6 bases). The V gene's germline CDR1 is SGHNT and CDR2 YENEEA. The CDR3 is made up of 15 amino acids. Trimming removed 2 bases from V and 3 bases from J, with 14 bases in between. The CDR3 loop reads CASSLPDRPFYEQYF. The CDR3 DNA follows: TGTGCCAGCAGCTTACCCGACAGGCCTTTCTACGAGCAGTACTTC.

The rearrangement links TRBV3-1 (or the pseudogene TRBV3-2) to TRBJ1-4; D gene uncertain. The CDR3 contains 14 residues. Deletions cut 3 bases from V and 4 bases from J, with 9 bases between. Germline assignment: CDR1 LGHDT and CDR2 YNNKEL (reference sequence). The CDR3, as DNA: TGTGCCAGCAGCCAGACCGGGAGTAATGAAAAACTGTTTTTT. The encoded protein is CASSQTGSNEKLFF.

The CDR3 DNA reads TGCAGCGTTGAACGGGGGGCAGGATACAATGAGCAGTTCTTC. Its protein is CSVERGAGYNEQFF. The chain combines TRBV29-1 with TRBJ2-1; weak D call: TRBD2 (7 bases). The CDR3 has 14 amino acids. Trimming shortened V by 2 bases and J by 4 bases, and 12 bases separated the two germline ends. Looked up from germline, CDR1 is SQVTM and CDR2 is ANQGSEA.

This clone has just a few counts. J is TRBJ1-2 and V is TRBV5-6, with unresolved D. Trimming stripped 3 bases from V and 5 bases from J, with 11 bases between. CDR3 length: 13 amino acids. Looked up from germline, CDR1 is SGHDT and CDR2 is YYEEEE. CDR3 region: CASSSTGWYGYTF. CDR3 in DNA: TGTGCCAGCAGCTCCACGGGGTGGTATGGCTACACCTTC.

This clone came up a few times. The chain uses TRBV14 and TRBJ2-7, with D maybe TRBD2 (6 bases). The CDR3 extends over 14 amino acids. The germline gives CDR1 SGHDN, CDR2 FVKESK. V was pared by 2 bases and J by 4 bases, with 12 bases between. CDR3 region: CASSQTGDFYEQYF. The CDR3, as DNA: TGTGCCAGCAGCCAAACGGGGGACTTTTACGAGCAGTACTTC.